This record covers a single TCR beta chain. In the study's own analysis: Counts of nucleated cells, estimated from reference gene primer amplification, were obtained. Assay used: immunoSEQ multiplex PCR; TCRdb lists only in-frame clones, some missing. For V, J and clone size, that table is used; D and trimming come from the DNA. Of 12,000 or so clones in the sample, 75% to 90% are singletons; the top ten hold roughly 5.1%. CDR3 length: 15 amino acids. The V segment lost 8 bases and the J segment 2 bases; nucleotides outside the gene matches: 12. CDR1 is SEHNR, CDR2 FQNEAQ, per germline (reference sequence). This record comes from a study of blood T cell repertoires in COVID-19.

The chain employs TRBV7-9 and TRBJ2-7; TRBD1 agrees at 7 bases. Sequencing input: peripheral blood. This receptor was obtained from a human donor in a cohort sampled during active COVID-19. The CDR3 DNA is TGTGCCAGCGATATTGGATCAGGGACAGCCTACGAGCAGTACTTC. Translating it yields CASDIGSGTAYEQYF.